This passage covers 6 T cell receptor beta chains from one sample sequenced in a study of blood T cells in healthy people across ages. A second PCR, run for roughly 7 to 11 cycles, used a sample-barcoded 5' primer plus a J-beta primer mix. One entry per CDR3 protein results from TCRdb running MiXCR on the 5' RACE reads. This table holds about 1.4 million distinct CDR3 sequences, around 59% found once. Sequenced material: blood. The origin of the receptors is a man aged 18 to 29 in good health.

This chain connects TRBV11-2 to TRBJ2-5; D is ambiguous. CDR1 SGHAT and CDR2 FQNNGV come from the germline V gene. This CDR3 region has 15 residues. The germline V and J ends were trimmed by 0 bases and 13 bases, with 21 bases remaining between them. The CDR3 DNA reads TGTGCCAGCAGCTTAGAAGGCGCGGTTTTCTACGAGCGGTACTTC. It translates to CASSLEGAVFYERYF.

The chain employs TRBV6-6 and TRBJ2-5, with D perhaps matching TRBD2 (6 bases). V lost 4 bases to trimming and J lost 1 base, with 13 bases between them. The germline V gene has CDR1 MNHNY and CDR2 SVGAGI (reference sequence). CDR3 length: 15 amino acids. CDR3 sequence: CASSFRLDLQETQYF. CDR3 DNA sequence: TGTGCCAGCAGTTTTAGACTAGACCTCCAAGAGACCCAGTACTTC.

The rearrangement links TRBV27 to TRBJ2-7; D remains ambiguous. Trimming removed 0 bases at V and 3 bases at J, with 12 bases between. Germline V gene sequence: CDR1 MNHEY, CDR2 SMNVEV (reference sequence). The CDR3 totals 15 residues. Here the CDR3 reads CASSLSGLDGYEQYF. CDR3 in DNA: TGTGCCAGCAGTTTATCAGGTCTGGACGGCTACGAGCAGTACTTC.

The rearrangement joins TRBV20-1 to TRBJ2-3; D is possibly TRBD2 (5 bases). CDR1 is DFQATT and CDR2 is SNEGSKA in the germline V gene (reference sequence). This CDR3 has 15 residues. V lost 8 bases and J 0 bases, leaving 18 bases between the germline ends. The CDR3 is CSSLGRTTSTDTQYF. Written as DNA, the CDR3 is TGCAGTTCCCTGGGGAGAACTACTAGCACAGATACGCAGTATTTT.

The CDR3 DNA reads as TGTGCCAGCACCGGTTCGCAGTGGGGATTAGGCTACACCTTC. Translated, it gives CASTGSQWGLGYTF. The V gene is TRBV6-5, the J gene TRBJ1-2; D remains ambiguous. The length of the CDR3 is 14 residues. Germline loops: CDR1 MNHEY, CDR2 SVGAGI. Between the trimmed V and J ends, which lost 7 bases and 8 bases, there was a span of 20 bases.

This clonotype showed up just a few times. CDR3 DNA sequence: TGCGCCAGCAGCTTGGCCTTGGGGGGCCCGACAGATACGCAGTATTTT. Its protein is CASSLALGGPTDTQYF. J is TRBJ2-3 and V is TRBV5-1; D is perhaps TRBD1 or TRBD2 (6 bases each). Germline CDR1 reads SGHRS; CDR2 reads YFSETQ. This CDR3 region has 16 residues. Between the trimmed V and J ends, which lost 0 bases and 3 bases, there was a span of 14 bases.